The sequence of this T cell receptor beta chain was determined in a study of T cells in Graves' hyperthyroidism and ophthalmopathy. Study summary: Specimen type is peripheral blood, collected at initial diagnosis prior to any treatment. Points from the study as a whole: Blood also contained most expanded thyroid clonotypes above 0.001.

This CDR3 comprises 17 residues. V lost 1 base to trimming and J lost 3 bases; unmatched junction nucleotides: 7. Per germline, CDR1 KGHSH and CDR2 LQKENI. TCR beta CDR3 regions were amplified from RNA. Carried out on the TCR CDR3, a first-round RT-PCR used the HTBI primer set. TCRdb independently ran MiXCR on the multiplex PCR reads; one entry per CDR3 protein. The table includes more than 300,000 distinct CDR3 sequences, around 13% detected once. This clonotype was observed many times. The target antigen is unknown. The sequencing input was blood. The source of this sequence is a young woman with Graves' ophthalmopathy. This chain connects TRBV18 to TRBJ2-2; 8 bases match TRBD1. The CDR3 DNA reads TGTGCCAGCTCACCACTGGGGCCAGGGGGCGACACCGGGGAGCTGTTTTTT. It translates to CASSPLGPGGDTGELFF.